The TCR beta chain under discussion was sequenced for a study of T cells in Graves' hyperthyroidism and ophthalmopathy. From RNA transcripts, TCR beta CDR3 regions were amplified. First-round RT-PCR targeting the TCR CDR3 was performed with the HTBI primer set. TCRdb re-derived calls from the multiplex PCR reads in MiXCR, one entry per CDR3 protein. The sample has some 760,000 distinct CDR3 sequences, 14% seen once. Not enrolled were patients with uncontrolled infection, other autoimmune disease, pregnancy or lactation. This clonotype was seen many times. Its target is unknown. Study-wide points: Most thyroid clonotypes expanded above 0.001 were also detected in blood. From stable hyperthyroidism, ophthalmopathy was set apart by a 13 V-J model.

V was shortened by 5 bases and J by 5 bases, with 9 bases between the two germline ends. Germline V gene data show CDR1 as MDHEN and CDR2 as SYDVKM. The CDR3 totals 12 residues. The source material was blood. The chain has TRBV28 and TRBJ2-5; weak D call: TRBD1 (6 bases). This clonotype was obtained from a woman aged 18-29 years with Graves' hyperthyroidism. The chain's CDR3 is CASSTGPETQYF. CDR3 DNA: TGTGCCAGCAGTACAGGGCCGGAGACCCAGTACTTC.